This TCR beta chain was captured in a study of control samples from healthy donors and cancer patients. The method was immunoSEQ multiplex PCR; TCRdb's version includes in-frame clones alone and lacks a portion of them. The repertoire consists of tens of thousands of clones, with 70% to 90% occurring once and the leading ten covering about 6.7%. The CDR3 sequence is 15 residues long. Germline V gives CDR1 SGHRS, CDR2 YFSETQ. The V and J ends lost 3 bases and 4 bases respectively, with 15 bases between them. Specimen: PBMCs. This sequence joins TRBV5-1 and TRBJ2-3, with a possible D match to TRBD2 (6 bases). The receptor was derived from a woman aged 55-70 years with head and neck cancer. The CDR3: CASSSRTSIADTQYF. DNA of the CDR3: TGCGCCAGCAGCTCCCGCACTAGCATCGCAGATACGCAGTATTTT.